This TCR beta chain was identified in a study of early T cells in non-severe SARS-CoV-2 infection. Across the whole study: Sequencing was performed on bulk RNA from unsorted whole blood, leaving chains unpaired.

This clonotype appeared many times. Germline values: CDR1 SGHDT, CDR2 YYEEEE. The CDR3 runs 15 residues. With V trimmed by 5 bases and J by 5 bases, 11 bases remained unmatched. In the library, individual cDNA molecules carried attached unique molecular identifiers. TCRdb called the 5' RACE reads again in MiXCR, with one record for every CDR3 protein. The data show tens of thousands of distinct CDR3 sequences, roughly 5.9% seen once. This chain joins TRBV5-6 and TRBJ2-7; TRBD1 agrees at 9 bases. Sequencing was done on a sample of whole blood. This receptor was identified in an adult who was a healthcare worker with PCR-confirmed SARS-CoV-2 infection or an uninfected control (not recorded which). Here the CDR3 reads CASREPGTGIHEQYF. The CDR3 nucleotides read TGTGCCAGCAGAGAACCCGGGACAGGGATCCACGAGCAGTACTTC.